This T cell receptor (beta chain) appears in the sequencing data of a study of blood T cell repertoires in COVID-19. About the research overall: Sources were T cells, B-cell-depleted T cells, or PBMCs; the material itself was cDNA or gDNA.

The repertoire was sequenced with immunoSEQ multiplex PCR; TCRdb's copy has only in-frame clones and lacks some. This table has 55,000 to 80,000 clones, about 91% appearing once. This clone appeared once. V dropped 6 bases and J dropped 0 bases, with 12 bases sitting between them. CDR3 length: 15 amino acids. Looked up from germline, CDR1 is KGHSH and CDR2 is LQKENI. The receptor was isolated from a man aged 80 or over with acute or convalescent COVID-19. Sequenced: peripheral blood. The rearrangement joins TRBV18 to TRBJ1-3, with a tentative D call TRBD1 (5 bases). This CDR3 reads CASSRGGDSGNTIYF. The CDR3 bases are TGTGCCAGCTCGCGCGGAGGGGACTCTGGAAACACCATATATTTT.